Reported below is one T cell receptor (beta chain). Its antigen is still unknown. No qualities accompany the bases; no much larger clone lies one base away. TCRbeta CDR3 regions were amplified from genomic DNA by means of the immunoSEQ Assay, a bias-controlled multiplex PCR. Per the authors' processing: The number of nucleated cells in each sample was estimated from the amplification of reference gene primers within the assay. Sequence reads were collapsed and filtered to measure the absolute abundance of every unique TCRbeta CDR3 rearrangement. For each sample, productive Simpson clonality was calculated as the square root of Simpson's diversity index over productive rearrangements. TCRdb holds this immuneACCESS table with in-frame rearrangements only. Some clones are missing; in checked studies, unresolved V genes explain under half, and the rest has no known cause. V, J and clone size are taken as reported in that table, and D and trimming were inferred from the DNA itself. The sample table holds 300,000 to 400,000 clones, of which 87% were seen once. In total, the top ten clones hold approximately 0.93% of the sample.

Participants in the prospective study were aged roughly 18 to 95 years, lived in about two dozen United States geographic areas, and enrolled through a virtual design. In the prospective study, participants were assigned to cohorts based on the clinical history participants reported in a screening survey and a study questionnaire. ImmuneRACE Cohort 3 recovered participants were defined by two consecutive negative NP/OP PCR tests, healthcare professional clearance, or symptom resolution. In the prospective study, mobile phlebotomists collected whole blood, serum and a nasopharyngeal or oropharyngeal swab from each participant. Participants in the prospective study had the option to provide additional blood draws and questionnaires over an approximately 2-month period. Before DNA extraction, prospective study blood samples were shipped either frozen or at room temperature. This sample stems from a study of blood T cell repertoires in COVID-19 (TCRdb year 2020). Notes on the research overall: Samples from collaborators originated in the United States, Italy and Spain and spanned both the acute and convalescent phases of COVID-19. The material from the prospective study consisted of cDNA or gDNA derived from T cells, B-cell-depleted T cells, or PBMCs. Subjects who had been exposed to COVID-19, were actively infected with it, or had recovered from it provided the deeply sampled blood TCRbeta repertoires that made up the dataset. A freely available public database, intended as a resource for researchers studying the immune response to SARS-CoV-2, is where the repertoires were released. The samples were drawn from two sources: the first 160 participants of the ongoing ImmuneRACE study, and about 1,300 subjects contributed by 6 global collaborators. The sample metadata nearly always contained a de-identified subject ID, COVID-19 status, age in years and sex. Where available, HLA class I and class II types were taken from metadata supplied by the sample provider and were not determined by assay-based typing.

What the research found in general, with its limitations: How much clinical and demographic metadata was included differed by source and by participant, and the metadata was provided uncurated.

The TCR originated in a woman aged 30 to 39 who had recovered from COVID-19. Input material: PBMCs or T cells enriched from blood (not recorded which).

The nucleotide sequence is given as TGTGCCAGCAGTCTCACGGAGGGGAGAGAAAAACTGTTTTTT. This codes for CASSLTEGREKLFF. The chain couples TRBV6-5 to TRBJ1-4, and the D gene may be TRBD1, 5 bases matching. From its cysteine to its phenylalanine, the CDR3 spans 14 amino acids. Here the CDR3 DNA is all that survives: 42 bases in frame from base 1. V sheds 5 bases and J sheds 8 bases, leaving 15 bases between their ends. CDR1 is given as MNHEY and CDR2 as SVGAGI, both from the germline V gene.